This passage covers 9 T cell receptor beta chains from one sample sequenced in a study of shared clonotypes between healthy human individuals. Profiled with immunoSEQ multiplex PCR; TCRdb holds only in-frame clones, not every one. The sample yields about 2.2 million clones, approximately 94% seen once. Only CD45RO-negative cells positively selected for CCR7 counted as naive CD8 cells, so terminally differentiated effector memory CD45RA+ cells were excluded. Sequencing used naive CD8+ T cells from PBMCs. These receptors were taken from a man aged 18 to 29 in good health. Some clones in this sample may be carry-over from other donors' samples.

The chain couples TRBV29-1 to TRBJ2-1; TRBD2 matches at 13 bases. Germline trimming cut 7 bases from V and 10 bases from J; bases unmatched to any gene: 7. This CDR3 spans 13 amino acids. Germline CDR1 reads SQVTM; CDR2 reads ANQGSEA. CDR3 bases: TGCAGCGCTGTCCCGGGACTAGCGGGAGAGCAGTTCTTC. Translated, it gives CSAVPGLAGEQFF.

The sample holds a few counts of this clone. The chain is built from TRBV7-9 and TRBJ1-2; D might be TRBD1 (5 bases). This CDR3 region has 15 residues. The V gene lost 1 base and the J gene lost 6 bases, with 15 bases spanning the gap. Germline lookup yields CDR1 SEHNR and CDR2 FQNEAQ (reference sequence). CDR3 DNA: TGTGCCAGCAGCTTAGTTCTCGGGCAACAGGATGGCTACACCTTC. Its translation is CASSLVLGQQDGYTF.

Worth noting for this clone: In the same sample, other DNA sequences code for this CDR3. The chain has TRBV28 and TRBJ2-5; D unresolved. Germline lookup yields CDR1 MDHEN and CDR2 SYDVKM. V lost 6 bases to trimming and J lost 5 bases, with 13 bases between them. This CDR3 comprises 13 residues. CDR3 nucleotide sequence: TGTGCCAGCAGCTCCTTGGTGGGGGAGACCCAGTACTTC. Its protein product is CASSSLVGETQYF. The full variable domain, rest sourced from reference TRBV28 and TRBJ2-5, is DVKVTQSSRYLVKRTGEKVFLECVQDMDHENMFWYRQDPGLGLRLIYFSYDVKMKEKGDIPEGYSVSREKKERFSLILESASTNQTSMYLCASSSLVGETQYFGPGTRLLVL.

V usage is TRBV15 and J usage is TRBJ2-2; TRBD2 might be the D (5 bases). This CDR3 spans 16 amino acids. V was trimmed by 5 bases and J by 6 bases, leaving 19 bases between them. The V gene's germline CDR1 is LNHNV and CDR2 YYDKDF (reference sequence). Here the CDR3 DNA reads TGTGCCACCAGCTTGGGGAAGCGGACGACCCCCGGGGAGCTGTTTTTT. Translating gives CATSLGKRTTPGELFF.

V and J are TRBV25-1 and TRBJ1-2; 9 nucleotides line up with TRBD1. This CDR3 spans 17 amino acids. Germline CDR1 is MGHDK and CDR2 is SYGVNS. The trim removed 4 bases at V and 5 bases at J, leaving 14 bases unmatched. The CDR3 region has the DNA TGTGCCAGCAGTGCCCCGGGACAGGGTTTCCCGCTTTATGGCTACACCTTC. It is translated as CASSAPGQGFPLYGYTF.

In the case of this clone: A much larger clone differs by one base, so this may be a read error. Other DNA sequences in the sample encode the same CDR3. The chain combines TRBV7-9 with TRBJ1-1; D remains unclear. This CDR3 has 12 residues. CDR1 and CDR2 (germline): SEHNR, FQNEAQ (reference sequence). The V end was cut by 2 bases, the J end by 3 bases, with 4 bases between. CDR3: CASSLRDTEAFF. The CDR3 DNA is TGTGCCAGCAGCTTACGGGACACTGAAGCTTTCTTT.

This chain connects TRBV28 to TRBJ2-7; D possibly uses TRBD1 or TRBD2 (5 bases each). V was shortened by 2 bases and J by 5 bases, with 19 bases between the two germline ends. Germline lookup yields CDR1 MDHEN and CDR2 SYDVKM. The CDR3 extends over 16 amino acids. The CDR3 sequence: CASSLTSGHRLDEQYF. DNA of the CDR3: TGTGCCAGCAGTTTAACTTCGGGGCACCGGTTAGACGAGCAGTACTTC.

The rearrangement uses TRBV5-5 and TRBJ1-2; the D is unclear. This CDR3 region has 15 residues. Germline assignment: CDR1 SGHKS and CDR2 YYEKEE (reference sequence). V gave up 0 bases and J gave up 4 bases, with 13 bases separating them. CDR3 loop: CASSLGEADTYGYTF. The CDR3 DNA sequence: TGTGCCAGCAGCTTGGGGGAGGCAGACACCTATGGCTACACCTTC.

The chain carries TRBV14 and TRBJ1-2; 8 bases are shared with TRBD1. J gave up 4 bases and V 5 bases, and 9 bases lay outside the gene matches. The CDR3 covers 15 residues. Per the germline V gene, CDR1 is SGHDN and CDR2 is FVKESK. CDR3 region: CASSLRTGILYGYTF. The CDR3 DNA reads as TGTGCCAGCAGCTTACGGACAGGGATACTCTATGGCTACACCTTC.